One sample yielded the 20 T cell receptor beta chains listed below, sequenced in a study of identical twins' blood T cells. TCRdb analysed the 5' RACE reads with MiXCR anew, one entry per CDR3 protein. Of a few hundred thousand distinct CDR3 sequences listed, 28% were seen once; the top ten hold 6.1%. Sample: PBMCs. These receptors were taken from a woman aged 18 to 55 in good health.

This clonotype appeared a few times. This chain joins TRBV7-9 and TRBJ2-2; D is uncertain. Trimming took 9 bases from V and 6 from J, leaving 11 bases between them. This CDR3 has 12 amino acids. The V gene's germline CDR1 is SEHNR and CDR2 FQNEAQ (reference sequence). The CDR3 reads CASSLLSGELFF. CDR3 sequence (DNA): TGTGCCAGTAGTCTTCTGTCCGGGGAGCTGTTTTTT.

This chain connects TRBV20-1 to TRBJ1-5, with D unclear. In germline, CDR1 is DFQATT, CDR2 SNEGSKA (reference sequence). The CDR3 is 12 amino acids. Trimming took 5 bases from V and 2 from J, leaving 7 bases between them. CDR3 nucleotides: TGCAGTGCTGCGCTGGGCAATCAGCCCCAGCATTTT. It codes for CSAALGNQPQHF.

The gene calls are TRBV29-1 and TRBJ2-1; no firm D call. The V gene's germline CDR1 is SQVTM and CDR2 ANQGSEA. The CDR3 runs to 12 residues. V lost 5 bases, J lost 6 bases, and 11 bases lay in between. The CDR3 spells CSVPLSVNEQFF. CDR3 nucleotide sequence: TGCAGCGTTCCTCTGAGCGTCAATGAGCAGTTCTTC.

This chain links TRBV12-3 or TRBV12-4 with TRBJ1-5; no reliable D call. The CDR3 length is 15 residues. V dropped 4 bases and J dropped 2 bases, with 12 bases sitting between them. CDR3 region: CASSWGGLGNQPQHF. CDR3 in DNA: TGTGCCAGCAGTTGGGGAGGACTCGGCAATCAGCCCCAGCATTTT.

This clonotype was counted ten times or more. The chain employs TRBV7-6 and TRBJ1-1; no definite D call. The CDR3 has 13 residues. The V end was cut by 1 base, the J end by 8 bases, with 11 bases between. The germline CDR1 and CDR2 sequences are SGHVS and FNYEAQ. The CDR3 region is CASSLEFSGEAFF. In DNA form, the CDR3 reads TGTGCCAGCAGCTTAGAATTTTCCGGGGAAGCTTTCTTT.

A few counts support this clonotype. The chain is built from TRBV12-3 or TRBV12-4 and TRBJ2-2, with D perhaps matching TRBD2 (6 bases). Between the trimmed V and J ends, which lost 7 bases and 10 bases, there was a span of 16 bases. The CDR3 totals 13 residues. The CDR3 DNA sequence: TGTGCCAGCATTCTCCGGGAGCTGGAGGAGCTGTTTTTT. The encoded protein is CASILRELEELFF.

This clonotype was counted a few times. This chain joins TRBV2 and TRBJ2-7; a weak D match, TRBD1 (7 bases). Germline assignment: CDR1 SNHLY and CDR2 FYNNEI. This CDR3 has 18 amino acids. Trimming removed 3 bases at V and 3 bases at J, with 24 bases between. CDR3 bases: TGTGCCAGCAGTGACCGGCAGGGGGGTCGACAATCTTACTACGAGCAGTACTTC. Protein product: CASSDRQGGRQSYYEQYF.

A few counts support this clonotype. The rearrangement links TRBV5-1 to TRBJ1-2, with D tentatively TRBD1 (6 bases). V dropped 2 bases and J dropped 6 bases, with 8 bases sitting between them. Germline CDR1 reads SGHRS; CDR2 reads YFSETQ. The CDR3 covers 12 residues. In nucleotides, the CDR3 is TGCGCCAGCAGCTTAGGGGACAATGGCTACACCTTC. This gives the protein CASSLGDNGYTF.

The CDR3 protein is CAWSQGTSGMKNEQFF. The CDR3 DNA reads as TGTGCCTGGAGTCAGGGGACTAGCGGGATGAAGAATGAGCAGTTCTTC. V is TRBV30 and J is TRBJ2-1; TRBD2 matches at 13 bases. The germline V gene has CDR1 GTSNPN and CDR2 SVGIG (reference sequence). The CDR3 is 16 residues long. Losses at the gene ends were 2 bases for V and 7 bases for J; bases not matched to a gene: 8.

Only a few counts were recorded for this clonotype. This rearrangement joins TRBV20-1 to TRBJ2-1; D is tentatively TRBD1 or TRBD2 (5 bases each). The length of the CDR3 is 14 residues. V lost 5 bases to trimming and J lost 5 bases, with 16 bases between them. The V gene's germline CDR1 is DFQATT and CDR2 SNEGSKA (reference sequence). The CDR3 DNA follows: TGCAGTGCTTACCGGGACCCCCCAGACAATGAGCAGTTCTTC. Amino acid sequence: CSAYRDPPDNEQFF.

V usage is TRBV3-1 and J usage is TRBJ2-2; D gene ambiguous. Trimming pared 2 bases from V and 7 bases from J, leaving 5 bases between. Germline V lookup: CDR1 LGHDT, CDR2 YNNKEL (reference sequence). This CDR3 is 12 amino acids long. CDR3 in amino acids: CASSQSSGELFF. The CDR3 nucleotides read TGTGCCAGCAGCCAAAGTAGCGGGGAGCTGTTTTTT.

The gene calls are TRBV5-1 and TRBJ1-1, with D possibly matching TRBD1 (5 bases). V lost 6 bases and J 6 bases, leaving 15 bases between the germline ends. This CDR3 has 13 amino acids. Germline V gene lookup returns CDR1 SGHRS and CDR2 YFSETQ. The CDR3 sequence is CASTDGGGSEAFF. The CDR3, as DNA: TGCGCCAGCACGGACGGGGGTGGGTCTGAAGCTTTCTTT.

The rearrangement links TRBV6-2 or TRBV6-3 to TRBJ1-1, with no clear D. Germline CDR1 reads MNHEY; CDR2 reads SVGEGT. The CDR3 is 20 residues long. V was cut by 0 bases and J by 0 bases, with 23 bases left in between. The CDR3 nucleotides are TGTGCCAGCAGTTACTCTTCGACGGGGAAGTACGAGAACATGAACACTGAAGCTTTCTTT. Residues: CASSYSSTGKYENMNTEAFF.

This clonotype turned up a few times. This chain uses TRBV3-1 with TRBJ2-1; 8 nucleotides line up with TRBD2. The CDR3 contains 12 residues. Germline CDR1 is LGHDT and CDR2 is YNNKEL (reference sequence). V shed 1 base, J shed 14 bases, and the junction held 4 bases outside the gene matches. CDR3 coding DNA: TGTGCCAGCAGCCAAGGGACTAGCCGCGAGTTCTTC. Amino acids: CASSQGTSREFF.

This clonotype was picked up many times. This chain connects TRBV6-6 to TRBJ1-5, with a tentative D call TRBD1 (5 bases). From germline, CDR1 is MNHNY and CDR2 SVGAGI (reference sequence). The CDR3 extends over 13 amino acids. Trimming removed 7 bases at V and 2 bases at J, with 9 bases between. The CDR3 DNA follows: TGTGCCAGCACCCAGGGTGGCAATCAGCCCCAGCATTTT. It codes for CASTQGGNQPQHF.

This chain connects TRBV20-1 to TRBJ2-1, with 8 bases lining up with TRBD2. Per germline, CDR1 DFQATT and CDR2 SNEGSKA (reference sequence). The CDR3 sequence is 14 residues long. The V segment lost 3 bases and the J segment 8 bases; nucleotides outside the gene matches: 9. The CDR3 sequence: CSASVAGTMDEQFF. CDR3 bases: TGCAGTGCTAGCGTAGCGGGGACTATGGATGAGCAGTTCTTC.

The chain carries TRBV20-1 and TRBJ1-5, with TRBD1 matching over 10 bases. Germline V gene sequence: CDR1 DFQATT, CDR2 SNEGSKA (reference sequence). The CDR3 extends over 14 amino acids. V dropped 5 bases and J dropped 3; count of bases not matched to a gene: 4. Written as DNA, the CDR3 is TGCAGTGCTTGGGGACAGGGGACCAATCAGCCCCAGCATTTT. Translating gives CSAWGQGTNQPQHF.

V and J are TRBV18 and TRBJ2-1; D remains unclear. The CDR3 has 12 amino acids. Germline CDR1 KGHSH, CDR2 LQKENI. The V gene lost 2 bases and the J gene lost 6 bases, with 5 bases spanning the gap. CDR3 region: CASSPIGNEQFF. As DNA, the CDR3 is TGTGCCAGCTCACCAATTGGCAATGAGCAGTTCTTC.

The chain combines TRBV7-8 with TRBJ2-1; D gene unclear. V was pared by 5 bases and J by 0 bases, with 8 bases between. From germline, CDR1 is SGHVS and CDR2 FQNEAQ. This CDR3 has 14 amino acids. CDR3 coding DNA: TGTGCCAGCAGCGAAGAGATCTCCTACAATGAGCAGTTCTTC. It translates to CASSEEISYNEQFF.

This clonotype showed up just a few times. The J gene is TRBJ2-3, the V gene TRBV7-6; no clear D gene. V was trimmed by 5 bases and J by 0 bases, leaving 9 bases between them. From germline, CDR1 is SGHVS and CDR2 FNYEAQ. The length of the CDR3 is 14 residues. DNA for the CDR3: TGTGCCAGCAGCCCCGCCTATAGCACAGATACGCAGTATTTT. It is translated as CASSPAYSTDTQYF.